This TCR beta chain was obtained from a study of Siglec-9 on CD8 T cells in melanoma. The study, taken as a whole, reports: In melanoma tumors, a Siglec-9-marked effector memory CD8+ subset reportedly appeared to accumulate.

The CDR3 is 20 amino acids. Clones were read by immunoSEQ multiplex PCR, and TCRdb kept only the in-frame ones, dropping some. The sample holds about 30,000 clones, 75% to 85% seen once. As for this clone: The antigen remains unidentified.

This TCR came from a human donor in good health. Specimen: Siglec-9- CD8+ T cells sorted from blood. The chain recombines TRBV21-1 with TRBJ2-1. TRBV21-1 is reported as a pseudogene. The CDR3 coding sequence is TGTGCCAGCAGCAACAGCCGGGACACAGGGGAGGGGAGGTCCTACAATGAGCAGTTCTTC. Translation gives CASSNSRDTGEGRSYNEQFF.